The T cell receptor (beta chain) under discussion was sequenced for a study of blood T cell repertoires in COVID-19 (dated by TCRdb to the early 2020s). Describing the broader study: The collaborator samples originated in the United States, Italy and Spain and spanned the acute and convalescent phases of COVID-19. A de-identified subject ID, COVID-19 status, age in years and sex were almost always included in the sample metadata. The prospective study material was composed of cDNA or gDNA derived from T cells, B-cell-depleted T cells, or PBMCs. A freely available public database, intended as a resource for researchers studying the immune response to SARS-CoV-2, is where the repertoires were released. Samples came from the ongoing ImmuneRACE study (first 160 participants) plus 1,254 subjects from 6 global collaborators. The dataset comprised deeply sampled blood TCRbeta repertoires from subjects exposed to, actively infected with, or recovered from COVID-19. Where available, HLA class I and class II types were taken from metadata supplied by the sample provider and were not determined by assay-based typing.

From cysteine to phenylalanine, the CDR3 is 16 amino acids long. The kept DNA is CDR3 alone, 48 bases in frame from the first base. According to the germline V gene (reference sequence), CDR1 reads LNHDA and CDR2 reads SQIVND. V and J are trimmed by 6 bases and 5 bases, and the gene matches miss 9 bases of the junction. The immunoSEQ Assay, a bias-controlled multiplex PCR, was used to amplify TCRbeta CDR3 regions from genomic DNA. The authors' pipeline ran thus. The number of nucleated cells in each sample was estimated from the amplification of reference gene primers within the assay. To quantify the absolute abundance of each unique TCRbeta CDR3 rearrangement, sequence reads were collapsed and filtered. Productive Simpson clonality was computed per sample as the square root of Simpson's diversity index over productive rearrangements. Imported from immuneACCESS, the table was reduced by TCRdb to in-frame sequences with V and J called. These copies leave out some clones; in studies compared against another copy, an unresolved V gene accounts for under half, and the cause of the remainder is not known. That table supplies the V and J calls and clone size; D and trimming were determined from the DNA. The sample contains approximately 240,000 clones, around 87% of them found a single time. The leading ten clones occupy roughly 6% of the sample.

On this clone: Its specific antigen is unknown. No clone much larger than this one lies a single base away; base qualities are absent.

Overall study results and their limits: The quantity of clinical and demographic metadata differed by source and by participant and was supplied without curation.

In the prospective study, participants were about 18 to 95 years old, resided in around 25 geographic areas of the United States, and were enrolled through a virtual design. In the prospective study, participants were assigned to cohorts based on the clinical history participants reported in a screening survey and a study questionnaire. In the prospective study, mobile phlebotomists collected whole blood, serum and a nasopharyngeal or oropharyngeal swab from each participant. Participants in the prospective study had the option to provide additional blood draws and questionnaires over a 2-month period. Prospective study blood samples were shipped either frozen or at room temperature before DNA extraction.

The receptor comes from a woman aged 25 to 39 with acute COVID-19. The rearrangement joined TRBV19 to TRBJ1-4; 10 middle bases align to TRBD1. The material sequenced was PBMCs or T cells enriched from blood (not recorded which). The CDR3 reads CASSVTPGQGNEKLFF. The base sequence is TGTGCCAGTAGCGTTACTCCGGGACAGGGGAATGAAAAACTGTTTTTT.